A selection of T cell receptor beta chains follows, all from one sample in a study of glioma-infiltrating T cells. TCRdb re-called the multiplex PCR reads through MiXCR, storing one row per CDR3 protein. The table records around 140,000 distinct CDR3 sequences, around 40% of them present only once. Sequenced input: glioma tissue, nonneoplastic brain tissue, or PBMCs (not recorded which). The origin of the receptors is a human donor with low-grade glioma or glioblastoma, undergoing nonglioma brain surgery, or in good health (not recorded which). CDR3s include the opening cysteine and the closing phenylalanine or tryptophan. A D gene is named only where the DNA matches it firmly. Not all rows give a size; the values are once, few, many and, for expanded clones, a class.

d_call: NA; v_call: TRBV20-1; clone_size: NA; j_call: TRBJ2-5; cdr3_nt: TGCAGTGCTAGAGAAGGGGGACGGCAAGAGACCCAGTACTTC; cdr3_aa: CSAREGGRQETQYF
d_call: NA; v_call: TRBV28; clone_size: many; j_call: TRBJ1-1; cdr3_nt: TGTGCCAGCAGGGTTACACAGAACACTGAAGCTTTCTTT; cdr3_aa: CASRVTQNTEAFF
d_call: TRBD1; v_call: TRBV7-9; clone_size: NA; j_call: TRBJ2-5; cdr3_nt: TGTGCCAGCAGTCCAGGGACAGGGGGGCAGACCCAGTACTTC; cdr3_aa: CASSPGTGGQTQYF
d_call: NA; v_call: TRBV27; clone_size: many; j_call: TRBJ1-5; cdr3_nt: TGTGCCAGCAGTTTATCGGACAATCAGCCCCAGCATTTT; cdr3_aa: CASSLSDNQPQHF
d_call: NA; v_call: TRBV11-2; clone_size: NA; j_call: TRBJ2-5; cdr3_nt: TGTGCCAGCAGCGCTCACCCACAAGAGACCCAGTACTTC; cdr3_aa: CASSAHPQETQYF
d_call: NA; v_call: TRBV20-1; clone_size: NA; j_call: TRBJ1-4; cdr3_nt: TGCAGTGCCCCACAGAGAGTGAATGAAAAACTGCTTTTT; cdr3_aa: CSAPQRVNEKLLF
d_call: TRBD2; v_call: TRBV6-1; clone_size: NA; j_call: TRBJ2-3; cdr3_nt: TGTGCCAGCAGCCGACGTTCCAGCGGGAGAACAGATACGCAGTATTTT; cdr3_aa: CASSRRSSGRTDTQYF
d_call: TRBD1; v_call: TRBV7-2; clone_size: few; j_call: TRBJ2-3; cdr3_nt: TGTGCCAGCAGCTTTCGACAGGGGACTGATACGCAGTATTTT; cdr3_aa: CASSFRQGTDTQYF
d_call: TRBD1; v_call: TRBV20-1; clone_size: once; j_call: TRBJ2-7; cdr3_nt: TGCAGTGCTAGAGATATGGGGTTGGGGACAGGGTGCAACGAGCAGTACTTC; cdr3_aa: CSARDMGLGTGCNEQYF
d_call: TRBD2; v_call: TRBV4-1; clone_size: NA; j_call: TRBJ2-3; cdr3_nt: TGCGCCAGCAGCCGGCAAGGACTAGCGGACACAGATACGCAGTATTTT; cdr3_aa: CASSRQGLADTDTQYF
d_call: NA; v_call: TRBV6-1; clone_size: many; j_call: TRBJ1-1; cdr3_nt: TGTGCCAGCAGGGGCAGAATGAACACTGAAGCTTTCTTT; cdr3_aa: CASRGRMNTEAFF
d_call: NA; v_call: TRBV6-2/TRBV6-3; clone_size: NA; j_call: TRBJ2-7; cdr3_nt: TGTGCCAGCCGTTCCTCCAGTAGGGTCGAGCAGTACTTC; cdr3_aa: CASRSSSRVEQYF
d_call: NA; v_call: TRBV5-1; clone_size: NA; j_call: TRBJ2-5; cdr3_nt: TGCGCCAGCAGCTTGTCGAACCAAGAGACCCAGTACTTC; cdr3_aa: CASSLSNQETQYF
d_call: NA; v_call: TRBV28; clone_size: many; j_call: TRBJ1-2; cdr3_nt: TGTGCCAGCAGTTCCTATGGCTACACCTTC; cdr3_aa: CASSSYGYTF
d_call: NA; v_call: TRBV20-1; clone_size: few; j_call: TRBJ2-7; cdr3_nt: TGCAGTGCTAGAAAGACAGATTACGAGCAGTACTTC; cdr3_aa: CSARKTDYEQYF
d_call: NA; v_call: TRBV12-3/TRBV12-4; clone_size: NA; j_call: TRBJ2-7; cdr3_nt: TGTGCCAGCGGACACTCGGGGGCTGGGGGTGAGGAGCAGTACTTC; cdr3_aa: CASGHSGAGGEEQYF
d_call: NA; v_call: TRBV6-2/TRBV6-3; clone_size: NA; j_call: TRBJ2-5; cdr3_nt: TGTGCCATCCGGGGGGCTAGCGGAAGAGAAGAGACCCAGTACTTC; cdr3_aa: CAIRGASGREETQYF
d_call: TRBD1; v_call: TRBV6-5; clone_size: NA; j_call: TRBJ2-1; cdr3_nt: TGTGCCAGCAGTCTACAGGGGTATGAGCAGTTCTTC; cdr3_aa: CASSLQGYEQFF
d_call: NA; v_call: TRBV6-1; clone_size: few; j_call: TRBJ2-7; cdr3_nt: TGTGCCAGCAGTCGGACTTTATACTACGAGCAGTACTTC; cdr3_aa: CASSRTLYYEQYF
d_call: TRBD1; v_call: TRBV7-8; clone_size: NA; j_call: TRBJ2-7; cdr3_nt: TGTGCCAGCAGCTTGTCCCGGGACAGGGGCCACGAGCAGTACTTC; cdr3_aa: CASSLSRDRGHEQYF
d_call: NA; v_call: TRBV11-1; clone_size: once; j_call: TRBJ2-3; cdr3_nt: TGTGCCACCCGGGGCGAGGGGGGGGGCACGAATACGCAGTATTTT; cdr3_aa: CATRGEGGGTNTQYF
d_call: NA; v_call: TRBV7-2; clone_size: few; j_call: TRBJ2-3; cdr3_nt: TGTGCCAGCACCGCCCTTGGAATTAGCACAGATACGCAGTATTTT; cdr3_aa: CASTALGISTDTQYF
d_call: NA; v_call: TRBV14; clone_size: NA; j_call: TRBJ1-2; cdr3_nt: TGTGCCAGCAGCCAGCAGGGAGGCTATGGCTACACCTTC; cdr3_aa: CASSQQGGYGYTF
d_call: NA; v_call: TRBV2; clone_size: NA; j_call: TRBJ2-1; cdr3_nt: TGTGCCAGCAGTGAGATGACTAGCTACAATGAGCAGTTCTTC; cdr3_aa: CASSEMTSYNEQFF
d_call: NA; v_call: TRBV6-1; clone_size: NA; j_call: TRBJ2-7; cdr3_nt: TGTGCCAGCAGCCCGACGCCGAGCCGGCCCTACGAGCAGTACTTC; cdr3_aa: CASSPTPSRPYEQYF
d_call: TRBD1; v_call: TRBV27; clone_size: NA; j_call: TRBJ2-2; cdr3_nt: TGTGCCAGCAAAAGACAGGGGCAGAGCACCGGGGAGCTGTTTTTT; cdr3_aa: CASKRQGQSTGELFF
d_call: TRBD1; v_call: TRBV24-1; clone_size: NA; j_call: TRBJ2-2; cdr3_nt: TGTGCCACCAGTGACTCCGGGACAGGGGTCGCCGGGGAGCTGTTTTTT; cdr3_aa: CATSDSGTGVAGELFF
d_call: NA; v_call: TRBV5-1; clone_size: NA; j_call: TRBJ1-1; cdr3_nt: TGCGCCAGCAGCCCAGGACACCCTAACACTGGAGCTTTCTTT; cdr3_aa: CASSPGHPNTGAFF
d_call: NA; v_call: TRBV27; clone_size: NA; j_call: TRBJ1-1; cdr3_nt: TGTGCCAGCTGGCAGGGGCCCGCTGAAGCTTTCTTT; cdr3_aa: CASWQGPAEAFF
d_call: NA; v_call: TRBV20-1; clone_size: NA; j_call: TRBJ2-2; cdr3_nt: TGCAGTGCCGAACCGAACACCGGGGAGCTGTTTTTT; cdr3_aa: CSAEPNTGELFF
d_call: NA; v_call: TRBV6-1; clone_size: NA; j_call: TRBJ1-1; cdr3_nt: TGTGCCAGCAGTGAATGGGGGAACACTGAAGCTTTCTTT; cdr3_aa: CASSEWGNTEAFF
d_call: NA; v_call: TRBV4-1; clone_size: NA; j_call: TRBJ2-1; cdr3_nt: TGCGCCAGCAGCCAAGTTAAGGGGCAACGGTCCGGTGAGCAGTTCTTC; cdr3_aa: CASSQVKGQRSGEQFF
d_call: NA; v_call: TRBV6-2/TRBV6-3; clone_size: few; j_call: TRBJ1-2; cdr3_nt: TGTGCCAGCAGTTCGACGGTAAACTATGGCTACACCTTC; cdr3_aa: CASSSTVNYGYTF
d_call: TRBD2; v_call: TRBV20-1; clone_size: many; j_call: TRBJ2-3; cdr3_nt: TGCAGTGCCTACTCGCGGGAGACAGATACGCAGTATTTT; cdr3_aa: CSAYSRETDTQYF
d_call: NA; v_call: TRBV12-3/TRBV12-4; clone_size: once; j_call: TRBJ2-1; cdr3_nt: TGTGCCAGCAGTTTAGAAGGACAGCAAAAGGAGTTCTTC; cdr3_aa: CASSLEGQQKEFF
d_call: NA; v_call: TRBV25-1; clone_size: few; j_call: TRBJ2-1; cdr3_nt: TGTGCCAGCAGTGATCAAGTGGAGAGCCCCTACAATGAGCAGTTCTTC; cdr3_aa: CASSDQVESPYNEQFF
d_call: NA; v_call: TRBV12-3/TRBV12-4; clone_size: NA; j_call: TRBJ2-1; cdr3_nt: TGTGCCAGCAGACTCTACCCAAGCTCCTACAATGAGCAGGTCTTC; cdr3_aa: CASRLYPSSYNEQVF
d_call: NA; v_call: TRBV6-1; clone_size: NA; j_call: TRBJ2-3; cdr3_nt: TGTGCCAGCAGTCCTAGTGCGGATACGCAGTATTTT; cdr3_aa: CASSPSADTQYF
d_call: NA; v_call: TRBV20-1; clone_size: NA; j_call: TRBJ1-5; cdr3_nt: TGCAGTGCTGAAGAAAGTCTCAATCAGCCCCAGCATTTT; cdr3_aa: CSAEESLNQPQHF